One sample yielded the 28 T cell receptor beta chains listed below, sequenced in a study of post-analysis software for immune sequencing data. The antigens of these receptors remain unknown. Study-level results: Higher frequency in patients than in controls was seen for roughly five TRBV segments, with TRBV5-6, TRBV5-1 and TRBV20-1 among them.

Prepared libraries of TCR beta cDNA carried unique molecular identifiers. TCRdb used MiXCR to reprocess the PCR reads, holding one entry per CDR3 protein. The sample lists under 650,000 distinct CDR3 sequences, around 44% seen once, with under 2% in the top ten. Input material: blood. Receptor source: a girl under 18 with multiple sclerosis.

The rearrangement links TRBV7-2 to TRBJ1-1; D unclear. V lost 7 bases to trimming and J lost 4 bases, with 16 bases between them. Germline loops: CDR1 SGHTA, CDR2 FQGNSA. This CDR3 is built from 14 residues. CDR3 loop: CASTSLVGGTEAFF. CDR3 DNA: TGTGCCAGCACCTCCCTTGTGGGCGGCACTGAAGCTTTCTTT.

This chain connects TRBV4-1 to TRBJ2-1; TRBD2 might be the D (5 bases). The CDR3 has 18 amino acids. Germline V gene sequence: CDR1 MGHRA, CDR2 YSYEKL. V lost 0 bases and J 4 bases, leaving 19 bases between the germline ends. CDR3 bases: TGCGCCAGCAGCCAAGATTTCTTGAGTAGCGCACCATACAATGAGCAGTTCTTC. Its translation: CASSQDFLSSAPYNEQFF.

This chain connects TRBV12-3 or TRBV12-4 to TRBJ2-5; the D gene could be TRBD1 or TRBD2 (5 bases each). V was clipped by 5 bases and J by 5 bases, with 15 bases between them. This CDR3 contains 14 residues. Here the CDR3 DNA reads TGTGCCAGCAGTAACCGGGACCCACGGGAGACCCAGTACTTC. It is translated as CASSNRDPRETQYF.

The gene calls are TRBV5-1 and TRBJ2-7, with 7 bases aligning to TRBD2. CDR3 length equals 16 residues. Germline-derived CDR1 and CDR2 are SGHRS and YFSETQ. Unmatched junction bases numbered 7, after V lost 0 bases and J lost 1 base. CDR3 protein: CASSLDGGMVSYEQYF. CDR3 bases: TGCGCCAGCAGCTTGGACGGGGGGATGGTTTCCTACGAGCAGTACTTC.

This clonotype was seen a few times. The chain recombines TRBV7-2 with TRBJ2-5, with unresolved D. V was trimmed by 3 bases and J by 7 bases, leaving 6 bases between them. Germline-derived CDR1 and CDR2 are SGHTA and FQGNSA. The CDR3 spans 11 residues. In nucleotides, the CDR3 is TGTGCCAGCAGCTTGAGCCGGACCCAGTACTTC. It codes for CASSLSRTQYF.

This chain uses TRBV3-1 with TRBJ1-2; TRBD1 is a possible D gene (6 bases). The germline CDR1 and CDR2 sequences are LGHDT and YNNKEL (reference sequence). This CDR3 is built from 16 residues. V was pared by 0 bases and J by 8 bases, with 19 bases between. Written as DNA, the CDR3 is TGTGCCAGCAGCCAAGATCTTAGGCAGGGGCATAGGGGCTACACCTTC. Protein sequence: CASSQDLRQGHRGYTF.

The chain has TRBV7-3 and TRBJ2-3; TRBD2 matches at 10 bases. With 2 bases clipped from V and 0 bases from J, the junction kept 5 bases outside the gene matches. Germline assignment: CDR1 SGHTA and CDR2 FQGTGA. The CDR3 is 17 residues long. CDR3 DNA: TGTGCCAGCAGCTTACTTAGTAGCGGGGGGAGCACAGATACGCAGTATTTT. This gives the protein CASSLLSSGGSTDTQYF.

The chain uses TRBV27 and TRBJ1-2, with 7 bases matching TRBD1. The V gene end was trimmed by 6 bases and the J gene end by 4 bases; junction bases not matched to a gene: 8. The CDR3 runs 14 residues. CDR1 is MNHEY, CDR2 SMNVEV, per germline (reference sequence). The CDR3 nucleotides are TGTGCCAGCAGACCTTCAGGGACAGTCTATGGCTACACCTTC. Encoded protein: CASRPSGTVYGYTF.

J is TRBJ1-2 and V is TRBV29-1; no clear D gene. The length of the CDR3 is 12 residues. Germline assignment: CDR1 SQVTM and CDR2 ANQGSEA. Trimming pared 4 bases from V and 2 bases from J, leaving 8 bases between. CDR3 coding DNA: TGCAGCGTTGCGGATTTCAACTATGGCTACACCTTC. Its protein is CSVADFNYGYTF.

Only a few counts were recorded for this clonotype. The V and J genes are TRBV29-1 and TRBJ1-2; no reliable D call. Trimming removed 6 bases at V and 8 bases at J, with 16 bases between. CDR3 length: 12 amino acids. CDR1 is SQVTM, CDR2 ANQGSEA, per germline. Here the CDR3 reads CSVSLTLGGYTF. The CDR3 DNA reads TGCAGCGTCAGTCTGACCCTGGGAGGCTACACCTTC.

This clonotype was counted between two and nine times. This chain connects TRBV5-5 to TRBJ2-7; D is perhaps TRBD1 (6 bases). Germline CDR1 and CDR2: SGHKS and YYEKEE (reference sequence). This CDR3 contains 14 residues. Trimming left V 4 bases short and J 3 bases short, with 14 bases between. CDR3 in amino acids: CASSLTGPFYEQYF. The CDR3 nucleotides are TGTGCCAGCAGCCTCACAGGGCCTTTCTACGAGCAGTACTTC.

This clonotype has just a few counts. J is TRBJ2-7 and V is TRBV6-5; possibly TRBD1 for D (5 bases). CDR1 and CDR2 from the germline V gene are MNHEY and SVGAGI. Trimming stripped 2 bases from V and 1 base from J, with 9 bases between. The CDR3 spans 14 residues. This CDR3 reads CASSYDDSSYEQYF. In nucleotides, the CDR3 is TGTGCCAGCAGTTACGATGACAGTTCCTACGAGCAGTACTTC.

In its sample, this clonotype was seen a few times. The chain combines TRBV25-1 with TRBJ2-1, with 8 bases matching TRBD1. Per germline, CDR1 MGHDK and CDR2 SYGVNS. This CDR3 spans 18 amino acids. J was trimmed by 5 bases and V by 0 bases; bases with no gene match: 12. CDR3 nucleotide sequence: TGTGCCAGCAGTGAATATCCCGACAGGGGAGGTTGGGACAATGAGCAGTTCTTC. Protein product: CASSEYPDRGGWDNEQFF.

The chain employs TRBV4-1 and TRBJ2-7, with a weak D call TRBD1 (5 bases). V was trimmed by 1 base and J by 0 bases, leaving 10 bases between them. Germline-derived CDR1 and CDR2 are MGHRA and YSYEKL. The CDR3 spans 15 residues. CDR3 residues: CASSQGWGGSYEQYF. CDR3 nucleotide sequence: TGCGCCAGCAGCCAAGGGTGGGGCGGCTCCTACGAGCAGTACTTC.

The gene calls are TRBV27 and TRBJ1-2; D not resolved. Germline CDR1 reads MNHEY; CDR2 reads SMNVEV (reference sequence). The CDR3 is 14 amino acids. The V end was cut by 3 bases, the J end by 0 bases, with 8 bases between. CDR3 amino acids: CASSFGPTNYGYTF. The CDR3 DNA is TGTGCCAGCAGTTTTGGACCGACTAACTATGGCTACACCTTC.

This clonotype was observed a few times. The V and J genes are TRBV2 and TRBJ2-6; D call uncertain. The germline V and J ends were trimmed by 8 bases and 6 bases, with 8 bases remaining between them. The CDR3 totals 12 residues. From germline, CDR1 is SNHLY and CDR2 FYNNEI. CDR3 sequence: CASVLEANVLTF. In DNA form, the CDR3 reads TGTGCCAGCGTGCTGGAGGCCAACGTCCTGACTTTC.

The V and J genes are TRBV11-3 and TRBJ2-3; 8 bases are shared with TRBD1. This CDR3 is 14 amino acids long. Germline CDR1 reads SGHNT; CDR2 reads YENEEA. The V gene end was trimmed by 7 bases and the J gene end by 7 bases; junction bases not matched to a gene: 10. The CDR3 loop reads CASTVTGESNTQYF. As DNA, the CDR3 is TGTGCCAGCACCGTGACAGGGGAATCAAATACGCAGTATTTT.

The CDR3 spells CASSPFRPGQGTDTQYF. DNA for the CDR3: TGTGCCAGCAGCCCTTTCCGCCCGGGACAGGGAACAGATACGCAGTATTTT. The chain combines TRBV5-6 with TRBJ2-3; 9 positions agree with TRBD1. The CDR3 has 17 amino acids. Germline V gene sequence: CDR1 SGHDT, CDR2 YYEEEE. The trim removed 4 bases at V and 3 bases at J, leaving 12 bases unmatched.

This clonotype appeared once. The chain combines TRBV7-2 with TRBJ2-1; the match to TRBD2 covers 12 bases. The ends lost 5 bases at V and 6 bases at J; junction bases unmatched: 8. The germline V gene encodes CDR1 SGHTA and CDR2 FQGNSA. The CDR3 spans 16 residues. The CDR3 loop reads CASSTGLAGSFNEQFF. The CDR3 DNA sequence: TGTGCCAGCAGCACCGGACTAGCGGGGTCATTCAATGAGCAGTTCTTC. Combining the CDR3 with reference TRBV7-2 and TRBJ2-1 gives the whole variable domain GAGVSQSPSNKVTEKGKDVELRCDPISGHTALYWYRQSLGQGLEFLIYFQGNSAPDKSGLPSDRFSAERTGGSVSTLTIQRTQQEDSAVYLCASSTGLAGSFNEQFFGPGTRLTVL.

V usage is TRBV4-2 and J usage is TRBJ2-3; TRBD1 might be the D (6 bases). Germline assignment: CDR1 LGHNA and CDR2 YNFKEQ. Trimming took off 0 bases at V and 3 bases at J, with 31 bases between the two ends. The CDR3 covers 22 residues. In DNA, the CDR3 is TGTGCCAGCAGCCAAGATCGAACTTTGCCCCAACAGGGCCCGTCGACGACAGATACGCAGTATTTT. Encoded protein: CASSQDRTLPQQGPSTTDTQYF.

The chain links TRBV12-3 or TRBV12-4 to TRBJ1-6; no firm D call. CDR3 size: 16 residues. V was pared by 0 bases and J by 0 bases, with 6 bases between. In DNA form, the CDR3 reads TGTGCCAGCAGTTTAGCTTCGGGCTCCTATAATTCACCCCTCCACTTT. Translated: CASSLASGSYNSPLHF.

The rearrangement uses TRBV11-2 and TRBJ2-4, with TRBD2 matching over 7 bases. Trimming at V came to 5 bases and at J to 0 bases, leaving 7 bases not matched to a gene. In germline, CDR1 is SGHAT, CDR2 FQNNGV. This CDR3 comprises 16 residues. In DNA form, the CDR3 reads TGTGCCAGCAGCGGCCGGGGGGTAATAGCCAAAAACATTCAGTACTTC. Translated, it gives CASSGRGVIAKNIQYF.

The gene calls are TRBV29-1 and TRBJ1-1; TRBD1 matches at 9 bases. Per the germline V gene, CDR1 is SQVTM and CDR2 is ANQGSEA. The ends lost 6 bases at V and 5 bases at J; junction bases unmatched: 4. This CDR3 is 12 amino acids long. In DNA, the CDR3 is TGCAGCGTCAGGACAGGGGCGACTGAAGCTTTCTTT. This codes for CSVRTGATEAFF.

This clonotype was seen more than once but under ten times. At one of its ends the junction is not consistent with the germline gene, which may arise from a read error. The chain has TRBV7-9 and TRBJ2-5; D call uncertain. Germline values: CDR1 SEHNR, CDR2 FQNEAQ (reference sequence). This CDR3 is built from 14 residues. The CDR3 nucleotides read TGTACCAGCAGCTTCCCCGGATTGGGCGAGACCCAGTACTTC. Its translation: CTSSFPGLGETQYF. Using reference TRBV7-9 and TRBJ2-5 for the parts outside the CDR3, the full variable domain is DTGVSQNPRHKITKRGQNVTFRCDPISEHNRLYWYRQTLGQGPEFLTYFQNEAQLEKSRLLSDRFSAERPKGSFSTLEIQRTEQGDSAMYLCTSSFPGLGETQYFGPGTRLLVL.

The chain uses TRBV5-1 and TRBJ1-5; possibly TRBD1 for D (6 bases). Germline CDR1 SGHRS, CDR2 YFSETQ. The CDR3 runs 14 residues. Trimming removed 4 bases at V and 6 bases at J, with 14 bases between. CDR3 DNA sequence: TGCGCCAGCAGCCCGAAGGGGGACGGTCAGCCCCAGCATTTT. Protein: CASSPKGDGQPQHF.

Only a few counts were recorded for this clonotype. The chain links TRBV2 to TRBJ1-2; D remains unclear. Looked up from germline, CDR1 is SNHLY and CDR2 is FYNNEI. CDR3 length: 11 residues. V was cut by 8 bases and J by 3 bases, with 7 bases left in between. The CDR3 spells CASGTDYGYTF. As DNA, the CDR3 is TGTGCCAGCGGAACCGACTATGGCTACACCTTC.

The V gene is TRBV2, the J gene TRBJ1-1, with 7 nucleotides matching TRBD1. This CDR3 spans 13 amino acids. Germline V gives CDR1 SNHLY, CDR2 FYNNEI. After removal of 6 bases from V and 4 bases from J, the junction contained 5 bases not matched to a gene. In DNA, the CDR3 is TGTGCCAGCAGGGAACAGGGGAGCACTGAAGCTTTCTTT. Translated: CASREQGSTEAFF. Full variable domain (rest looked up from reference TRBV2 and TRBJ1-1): EPEVTQTPSHQVTQMGQEVILRCVPISNHLYFYWYRQILGQKVEFLVSFYNNEISEKSEIFDDQFSVERPDGSNFTLKIRSTKLEDSAMYFCASREQGSTEAFFGQGTRLTVV.

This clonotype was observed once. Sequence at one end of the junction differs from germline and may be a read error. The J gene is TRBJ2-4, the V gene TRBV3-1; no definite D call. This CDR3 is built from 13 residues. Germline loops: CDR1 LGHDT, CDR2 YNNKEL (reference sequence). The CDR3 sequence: CASSRNDKSIQYF. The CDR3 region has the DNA TGTGCCAGCAGCCGTAACGACAAAAGCATTCAGTACTTC.